This T cell receptor beta chain appears in the sequencing data of a study of cytomegalovirus exposure and HLA in healthy donors. Study-wide background: Earlier results showed approximately 110 million unique TCR beta sequences derived from about 179 million T cells. Early released data comprised around 80 million unique TCRs from HLA-typed donors.

Trimming left V 3 bases short and J 3 bases short, with 14 bases between. The CDR3 runs to 15 residues. Per germline, CDR1 MNHEY and CDR2 SVGAGI. The PCR made use of 60 Vbeta and 13 Jbeta primers. Measured with immunoSEQ multiplex PCR; TCRdb has only the in-frame clones, and not every one. The sample has 80,000 to 95,000 clones, and its top ten clones hold about 1.1%. Study outcomes and limitations: An assumption of roughly uniform sequencing depth across donors underlay the presence/absence analyses.

In regard to this clone: Its specificity is unknown.

The clonotype originates from a woman in her thirties in good health and CMV-seronegative. This chain joins TRBV6-5 and TRBJ1-1; no firm D call. Sequenced input: PBMCs. The CDR3 loop is CASSYIGRGDTEAFF. The CDR3 DNA reads TGTGCCAGCAGTTATATTGGCAGAGGTGACACTGAAGCTTTCTTT.